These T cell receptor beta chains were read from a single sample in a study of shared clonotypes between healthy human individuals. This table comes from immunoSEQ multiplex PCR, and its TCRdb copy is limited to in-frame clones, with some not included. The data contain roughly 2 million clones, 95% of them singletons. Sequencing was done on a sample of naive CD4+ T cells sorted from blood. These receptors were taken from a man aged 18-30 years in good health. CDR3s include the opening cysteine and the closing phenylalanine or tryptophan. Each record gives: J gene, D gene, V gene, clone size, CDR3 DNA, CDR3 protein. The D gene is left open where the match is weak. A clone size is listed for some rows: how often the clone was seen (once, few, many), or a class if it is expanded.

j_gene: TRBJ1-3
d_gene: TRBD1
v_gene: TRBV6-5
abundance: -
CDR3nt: TGTGCCAGCAGTTATCAGCCCTCAGGGGGTGGAAACACCATATATTTT
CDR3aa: CASSYQPSGGGNTIYF

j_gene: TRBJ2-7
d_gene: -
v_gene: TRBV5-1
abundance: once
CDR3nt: TGCGCCAGCAGCGCTAGCTCCTACGAGCAGTACTTC
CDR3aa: CASSASSYEQYF

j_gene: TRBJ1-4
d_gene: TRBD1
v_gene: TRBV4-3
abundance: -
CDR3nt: TGCGCCAGCAGCCAAGTCCACCTGGGACAGGGGAGGGAAAAACTGTTTTTT
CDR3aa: CASSQVHLGQGREKLFF

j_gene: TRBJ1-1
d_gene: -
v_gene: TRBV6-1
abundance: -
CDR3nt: TGTGCCAGCAGTGTAGAGGTATACACTGAAGCTTTCTTT
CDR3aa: CASSVEVYTEAFF

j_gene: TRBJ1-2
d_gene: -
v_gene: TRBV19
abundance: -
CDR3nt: TGTGCCAGCACAGAAGATGACCGCTTCTATGGCTACACCTTC
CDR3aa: CASTEDDRFYGYTF

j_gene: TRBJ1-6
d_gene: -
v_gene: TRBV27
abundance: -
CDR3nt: TGTGCCAGCAGTTCTCCCCGGGACGGTCATAATTCACCCCTCCACTTT
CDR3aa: CASSSPRDGHNSPLHF

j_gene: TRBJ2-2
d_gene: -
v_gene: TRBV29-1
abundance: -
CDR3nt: TGCAGTGCCCGGGACGACACCGGGGAGCTGTTTTTT
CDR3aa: CSARDDTGELFF

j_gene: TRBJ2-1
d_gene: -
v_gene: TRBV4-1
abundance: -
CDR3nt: TGCGCCAGCAGCCAAGATGCGGGACAGAGTTTTAATGAGCAGTTCTTC
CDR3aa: CASSQDAGQSFNEQFF

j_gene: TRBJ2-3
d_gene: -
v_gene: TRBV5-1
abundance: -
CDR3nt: TGCGCCAGCAGCTTTAGCGGCCCCACAGATACGCAGTATTTT
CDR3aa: CASSFSGPTDTQYF

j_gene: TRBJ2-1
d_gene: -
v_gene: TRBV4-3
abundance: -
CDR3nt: TGCGCCAGCAGCCAAGATAGTATCTGGGGTATTGACAATGAGCAGTTCTTC
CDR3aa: CASSQDSIWGIDNEQFF

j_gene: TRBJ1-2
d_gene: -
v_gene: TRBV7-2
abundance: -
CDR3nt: TGTGCCAGCAGCTTAAGCCTCAACTATGGCTACACCTTC
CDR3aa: CASSLSLNYGYTF

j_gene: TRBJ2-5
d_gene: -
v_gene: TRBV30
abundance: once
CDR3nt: TGTGCCTGGACCGGGACATTGCAAGAGACCCAGTACTTC
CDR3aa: CAWTGTLQETQYF

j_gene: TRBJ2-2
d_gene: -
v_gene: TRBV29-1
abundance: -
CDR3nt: TGCAGCGTTACAGGGCACACCGGGGAGCTGTTTTTT
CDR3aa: CSVTGHTGELFF

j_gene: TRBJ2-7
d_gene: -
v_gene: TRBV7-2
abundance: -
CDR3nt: TGTGCCAGCAGCTTCCCCAGCTCCTACGAGCAGTACTTC
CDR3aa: CASSFPSSYEQYF

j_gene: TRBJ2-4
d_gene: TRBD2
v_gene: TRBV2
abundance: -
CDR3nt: TGTGCCAGCAGCAAGACGACTAGCAGTTTGGCCAAAAACATTCAGTACTTC
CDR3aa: CASSKTTSSLAKNIQYF

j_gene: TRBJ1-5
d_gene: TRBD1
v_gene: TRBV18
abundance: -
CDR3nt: TGTGCCAGCTCACCGGGACAGGAGGCCAATCAGCCCCAGCATTTT
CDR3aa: CASSPGQEANQPQHF

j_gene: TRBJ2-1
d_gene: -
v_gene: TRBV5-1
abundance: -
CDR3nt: TGCGCCAGCAGCTTGGGTAGGGGAAATGAGCAGTTCTTC
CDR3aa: CASSLGRGNEQFF

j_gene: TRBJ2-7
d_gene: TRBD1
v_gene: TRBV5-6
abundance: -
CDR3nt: TGTGCCAGCAGCTATCCGGACAGGGCCTACGAGCAGTACTTC
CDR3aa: CASSYPDRAYEQYF

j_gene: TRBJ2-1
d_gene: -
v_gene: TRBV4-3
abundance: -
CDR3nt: TGCGCCAGCAGCCAAGACGATCTCTCCTACAATGAGCAGTTCTTC
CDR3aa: CASSQDDLSYNEQFF

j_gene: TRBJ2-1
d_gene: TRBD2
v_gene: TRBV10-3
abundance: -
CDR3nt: TGTGCCATTTCTAGCGGAACCTACAATGAGCAGTTCTTC
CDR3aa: CAISSGTYNEQFF

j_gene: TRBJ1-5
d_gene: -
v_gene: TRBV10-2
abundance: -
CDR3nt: TGCGCCAGCCCTACGTCATCGGGACGTCCTCAGCCCCAGCATTTT
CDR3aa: CASPTSSGRPQPQHF

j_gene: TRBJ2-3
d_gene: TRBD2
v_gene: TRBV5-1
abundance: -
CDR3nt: TGCGCCGGGGCCCTGACTAGCGGGGCGGGAGATACGCAGTATTTT
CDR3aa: CAGALTSGAGDTQYF

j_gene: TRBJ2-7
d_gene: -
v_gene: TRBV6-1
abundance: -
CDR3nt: TGTGCCAGCATCCTGTGGGACCTCTCCTACGAGCAGTACTTC
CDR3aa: CASILWDLSYEQYF

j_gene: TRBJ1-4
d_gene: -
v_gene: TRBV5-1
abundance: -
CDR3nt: TGCGCCAGCAGCATACTGACAGGACAGGAAAAACTGTTTTTT
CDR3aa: CASSILTGQEKLFF

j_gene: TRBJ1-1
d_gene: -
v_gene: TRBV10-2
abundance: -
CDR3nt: TGCGCCAGCAAGAGCCAGGACAGCTGGAACACTGAAGCTTTCTTT
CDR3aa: CASKSQDSWNTEAFF

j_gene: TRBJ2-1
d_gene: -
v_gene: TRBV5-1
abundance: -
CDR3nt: TGCGCCAGCAGCTCCGGGGGACAGTACAATGAGCAGTTCTTC
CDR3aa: CASSSGGQYNEQFF

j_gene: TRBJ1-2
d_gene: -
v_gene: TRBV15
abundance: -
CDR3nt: TGTGCCACCAGCAGATTTCGCGGGGAGGGCTACACCTTC
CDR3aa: CATSRFRGEGYTF

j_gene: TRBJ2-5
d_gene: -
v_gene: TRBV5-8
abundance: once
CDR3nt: TGTGCCAGCAGACCCGGCCCCGAGAAGAAGACCCAGTACTTC
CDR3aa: CASRPGPEKKTQYF

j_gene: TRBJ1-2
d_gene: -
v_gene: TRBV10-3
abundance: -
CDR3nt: TGTGCCATCAGTGTGTCGAATGGCTACACCTTC
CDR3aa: CAISVSNGYTF

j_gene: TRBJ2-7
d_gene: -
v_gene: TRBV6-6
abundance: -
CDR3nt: TGTGCCAGCAGTTACTCCAGGGGCTACGAGCAGTACTTC
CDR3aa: CASSYSRGYEQYF

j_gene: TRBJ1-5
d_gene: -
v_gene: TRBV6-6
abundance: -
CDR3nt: TGTGCCAGCAGTTATAGCCTCACGTCCCAGCCCCAGCATTTT
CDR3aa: CASSYSLTSQPQHF

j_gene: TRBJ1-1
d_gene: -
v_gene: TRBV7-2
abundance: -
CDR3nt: TGTGCCAGCAGCTCCCAAGGGGGTTACACTGAAGCTTTCTTT
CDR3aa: CASSSQGGYTEAFF

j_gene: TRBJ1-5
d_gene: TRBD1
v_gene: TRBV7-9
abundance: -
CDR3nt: TGTGCCAGCAGCCCAGGGGGGCAGGGGAAGAATCAGCCCCAGCATTTT
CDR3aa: CASSPGGQGKNQPQHF

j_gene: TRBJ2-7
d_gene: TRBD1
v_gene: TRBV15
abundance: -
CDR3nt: TGTGCCACCAGCCGCCTGGGACAGGGTGTATCCTACGAGCAGTACTTC
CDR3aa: CATSRLGQGVSYEQYF

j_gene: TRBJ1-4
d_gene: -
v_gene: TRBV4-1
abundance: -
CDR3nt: TGCGCCAGCAGCCCCCCGACGCGAGAAAAACTGTTTTTT
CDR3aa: CASSPPTREKLFF

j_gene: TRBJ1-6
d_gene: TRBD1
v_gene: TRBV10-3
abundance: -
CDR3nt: TGTGCCATCAACGGACAGGACAATAATTCACCCCTCCACTTT
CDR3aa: CAINGQDNNSPLHF

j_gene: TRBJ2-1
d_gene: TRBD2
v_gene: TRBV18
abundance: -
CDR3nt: TGTGCCAGCTCACCAGGACTAGCGGGGGCCGGTGAGCAGTTCTTC
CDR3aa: CASSPGLAGAGEQFF

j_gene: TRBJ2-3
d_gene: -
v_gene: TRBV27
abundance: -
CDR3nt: TGTGCCAGCAGTTTAATGGGCAGGGCCTCTAGCACAGATACGCAGTATTTT
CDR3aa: CASSLMGRASSTDTQYF

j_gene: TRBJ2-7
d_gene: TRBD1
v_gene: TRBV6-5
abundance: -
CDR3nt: TGTGCCAGCAGCCGACGACCGGGACAGGGGTCCGAGCAGTACTTC
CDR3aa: CASSRRPGQGSEQYF

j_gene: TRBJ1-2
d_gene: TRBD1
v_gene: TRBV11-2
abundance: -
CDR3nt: TGTGCCAGCAGGGGGCTGGGACAGTATGGCTACACCTTC
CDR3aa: CASRGLGQYGYTF

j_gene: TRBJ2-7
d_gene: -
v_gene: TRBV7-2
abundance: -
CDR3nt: TGTGCCAGCAGCAACAAGGGCGCTGGCTACGAGCAGTACTTC
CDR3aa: CASSNKGAGYEQYF

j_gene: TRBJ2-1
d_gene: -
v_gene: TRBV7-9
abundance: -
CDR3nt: TGTGCCAGCAGCCGTGCAGAACCCACTGAGCAGTTCTTC
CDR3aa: CASSRAEPTEQFF

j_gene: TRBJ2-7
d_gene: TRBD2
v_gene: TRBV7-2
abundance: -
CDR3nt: TGTGCCAGCAGCTTAGCGCGGCTAGCGGGAGAGCAGTACTTC
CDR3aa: CASSLARLAGEQYF

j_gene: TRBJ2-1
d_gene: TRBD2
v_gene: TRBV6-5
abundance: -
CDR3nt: TGTGCCAGCAGTTACTCGAGGCTAGCGGGAGCATACGAGCAGTTCTTC
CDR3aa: CASSYSRLAGAYEQFF

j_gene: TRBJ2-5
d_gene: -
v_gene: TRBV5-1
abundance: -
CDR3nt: TGCGCCAGCAGCTTGGCGAGAGATGAGACCCAGTACTTC
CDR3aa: CASSLARDETQYF

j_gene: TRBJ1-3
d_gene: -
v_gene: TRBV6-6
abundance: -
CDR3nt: TGTGCCAGCAGTTACGGGGGTAGTGGACCTGGAAACACCATATATTTT
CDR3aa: CASSYGGSGPGNTIYF

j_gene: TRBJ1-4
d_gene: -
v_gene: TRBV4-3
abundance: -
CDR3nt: TGCGCCAGCAGCCAAGGAGAGGGTGTTGTTGAAAAACTGTTTTTT
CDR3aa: CASSQGEGVVEKLFF

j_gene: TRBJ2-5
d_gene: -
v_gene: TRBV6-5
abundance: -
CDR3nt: TGTGCCAGCAGTCCAACCCGATATCAAGAGACCCAGTACTTC
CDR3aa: CASSPTRYQETQYF

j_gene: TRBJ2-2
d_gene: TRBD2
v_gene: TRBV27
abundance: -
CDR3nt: TGTGCCAGCAGTGCCCTGGGTGCGGGAGGGCCCAGCACCGGGGAGCTGTTTTTT
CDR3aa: CASSALGAGGPSTGELFF

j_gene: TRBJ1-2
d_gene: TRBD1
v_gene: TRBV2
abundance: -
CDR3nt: TGTGCCAGCAGTCAGACAGGGGAGGACTATGGCTACACCTTC
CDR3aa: CASSQTGEDYGYTF

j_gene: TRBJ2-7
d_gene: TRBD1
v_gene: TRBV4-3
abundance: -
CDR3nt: TGCGCCAGCAGCAAACACCATAACAGGGGACAAAGCGACCCCAGCTCCTACGAGCAGTACTTC
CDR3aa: CASSKHHNRGQSDPSSYEQYF

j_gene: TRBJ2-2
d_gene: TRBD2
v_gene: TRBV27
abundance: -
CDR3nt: TGTGCCAGCAGTTTAACTAGCGGAGTTACCGGGGAGCTGTTTTTT
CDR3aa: CASSLTSGVTGELFF

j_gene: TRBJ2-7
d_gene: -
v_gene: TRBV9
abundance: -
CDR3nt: TGTGCCAGCAGCGTAGGTGACTCTTTCTCCTACGAGCAGTACTTC
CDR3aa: CASSVGDSFSYEQYF